This section outlines one T cell receptor (beta chain) sequence together with its context. Its antigen is currently unknown. This specimen belongs to a study of cytomegalovirus exposure and HLA in healthy donors. Turning to the study itself: Out of about 170 million T cells, an earlier analysis found around 120 million unique TCR beta sequences in total.

The PCR was carried out with 60 Vbeta primers and 13 Jbeta primers. Per the authors' pipeline: It was a later analysis that counted 83 million or so unique TCR beta chains, of which about 10 million were shared. Measured with immunoSEQ multiplex PCR; TCRdb has only the in-frame clones, and not every one. The D gene and trimming were derived from the DNA, and the V and J assignments and clone size from that table. The sample shows approximately 150,000 clones, approximately 84% of them seen only once. Study observations and caveats: Accurate HLA-A and HLA-B prediction from TCR beta sequences was reported for most subjects.

The germline CDR1 and CDR2 sequences are SGHNT and YYREEE (reference sequence). The ends lost 2 bases at V and 2 bases at J; junction bases unmatched: 8. The CDR3 has 16 amino acids. The sequence was obtained from a girl aged 10 to 17 in good health and CMV-seropositive. The sequencing sample was made of PBMCs. The rearrangement links TRBV5-4 to TRBJ2-5; 8 positions match TRBD2. Here the CDR3 DNA reads TGTGCCAGCAGCTTCGGACGGGGGGGCCAACAAGAGACCCAGTACTTC. Encoded protein: CASSFGRGGQQETQYF.